The clone carrying this T cell receptor (beta chain) appeared many times. Original processing notes: CDR3 differences across clinicopathological groups were used to build a distant-metastasis classifier for papillary thyroid cancer. Via MiXCR, TCRdb re-called the PCR reads. TCRdb, rather than the study authors, made the V and J calls. The sample records fewer than 12,000 clones, 28% being singletons. This record comes from a study of metastatic and nonmetastatic thyroid tumors. Looking at the study overall: A comparison of repertoires was made across blood and tumor or nodule tissue from malignant and benign thyroid patients.

All patients reached thyroid surgery having received no treatment beforehand. Germline lookup yields CDR1 LNHNV and CDR2 YYDKDF (reference sequence). The germline V and J ends were trimmed by 0 bases and 1 base, with 10 bases remaining between them. This CDR3 has 16 residues. Sequenced input: tumor tissue. This chain links TRBV15 with TRBJ2-4, with a possible D match to TRBD2 (5 bases). This clonotype was sampled from a male donor with papillary thyroid cancer or a benign thyroid nodule (not recorded which). Some clones in this sample may be carry-over from other donors' samples. DNA for the CDR3: TGTGCCACCAGCAGAGATCCGGCGGGCGCCAAAAACATTCAGTACTTC. Its protein is CATSRDPAGAKNIQYF.